This is a list of T cell receptor beta chains from one sample in a study of response to subunit inactivated influenza vaccine. TCRdb analysed the RT-PCR reads with MiXCR anew, one entry per CDR3 protein. Among about 570,000 distinct CDR3 sequences listed, around 11% were seen once. The same data also went into a second study, on T cells expressing NK-cell markers.

Sequencing was performed on PBMCs from blood, taken on the day of vaccination. Source of these receptors: a middle-aged man who received an inactivated influenza vaccine. Both conserved end residues are part of each CDR3. The order of the fields is J gene, D gene, CDR3 length, V gene, clone size, CDR3 protein, CDR3 DNA. D genes are given only for firm matches. The size of a clone is reported for some rows only, either as once, few or many, or as a class for expanded clones.

J gene: TRBJ1-6; D gene: -; CDR3 length: 12; V gene: TRBV5-1; clone size: few; CDR3 protein: CASSFETSPLHF; CDR3 DNA: TGCGCCAGCAGCTTCGAGACTTCACCCCTCCACTTT
J gene: TRBJ1-3; D gene: TRBD1; CDR3 length: 16; V gene: TRBV28; clone size: -; CDR3 protein: CASSFQDRQPGNTIYF; CDR3 DNA: TGTGCCAGCAGTTTCCAGGACAGGCAACCTGGAAACACCATATATTTT
J gene: TRBJ2-5; D gene: TRBD2; CDR3 length: 16; V gene: TRBV4-3; clone size: many; CDR3 protein: CASSQGYGGGRETQYF; CDR3 DNA: TGCGCCAGCAGCCAAGGGTACGGCGGGGGTCGGGAGACCCAGTACTTC
J gene: TRBJ2-7; D gene: -; CDR3 length: 15; V gene: TRBV12-3/TRBV12-4; clone size: many; CDR3 protein: CASSHGGVDIYEQYF; CDR3 DNA: TGTGCCAGCAGTCACGGAGGGGTAGATATCTACGAGCAGTACTTC
J gene: TRBJ2-5; D gene: -; CDR3 length: 14; V gene: TRBV15; clone size: -; CDR3 protein: CATSKGQGPETQYF; CDR3 DNA: TGTGCCACCAGCAAGGGACAAGGGCCAGAGACCCAGTACTTC
J gene: TRBJ2-2; D gene: -; CDR3 length: 15; V gene: TRBV12-3/TRBV12-4; clone size: few; CDR3 protein: CASSRGTPEPGELFF; CDR3 DNA: TGTGCCAGCAGCCGGGGGACACCGGAACCCGGGGAGCTGTTTTTT
J gene: TRBJ1-4; D gene: -; CDR3 length: 15; V gene: TRBV20-1; clone size: few; CDR3 protein: CSARPPEGNGEKLFF; CDR3 DNA: TGCAGTGCTAGACCCCCTGAGGGGAACGGTGAAAAACTGTTTTTT
J gene: TRBJ2-1; D gene: TRBD2; CDR3 length: 16; V gene: TRBV4-3; clone size: -; CDR3 protein: CASSQATSGGYNEQFF; CDR3 DNA: TGCGCCAGCAGCCAAGCTACCTCGGGGGGGTACAATGAGCAGTTCTTC
J gene: TRBJ2-2; D gene: TRBD2; CDR3 length: 13; V gene: TRBV6-2/TRBV6-3; clone size: -; CDR3 protein: CASSRLAGGELFF; CDR3 DNA: TGTGCCAGCAGTAGACTAGCGGGCGGGGAGCTGTTTTTT
J gene: TRBJ2-7; D gene: TRBD1; CDR3 length: 12; V gene: TRBV28; clone size: -; CDR3 protein: CASSPPDRSQYF; CDR3 DNA: TGTGCCAGCAGCCCCCCGGACAGGTCGCAGTACTTC
J gene: TRBJ2-1; D gene: TRBD2; CDR3 length: 15; V gene: TRBV9; clone size: many; CDR3 protein: CASSVGAAGVFEQFF; CDR3 DNA: TGTGCCAGCAGCGTAGGGGCAGCGGGAGTATTTGAGCAGTTCTTC
J gene: TRBJ2-2; D gene: TRBD1; CDR3 length: 16; V gene: TRBV9; clone size: -; CDR3 protein: CASSVLTGSDAGELFF; CDR3 DNA: TGTGCCAGCAGCGTCCTGACAGGGTCAGACGCCGGGGAGCTGTTTTTT
J gene: TRBJ2-7; D gene: -; CDR3 length: 13; V gene: TRBV20-1; clone size: -; CDR3 protein: CSARGLASYEQYF; CDR3 DNA: TGCAGTGCTAGAGGGCTAGCCTCCTACGAGCAGTACTTC
J gene: TRBJ1-2; D gene: -; CDR3 length: 15; V gene: TRBV7-9; clone size: many; CDR3 protein: CASSFRDQGNYGYTF; CDR3 DNA: TGTGCCAGCAGTTTCCGAGACCAGGGCAACTATGGCTACACCTTC
J gene: TRBJ2-7; D gene: TRBD2; CDR3 length: 14; V gene: TRBV5-1; clone size: many; CDR3 protein: CASSWGTSGDEQYF; CDR3 DNA: TGCGCCAGCAGCTGGGGGACTAGCGGGGACGAGCAGTACTTC
J gene: TRBJ2-1; D gene: -; CDR3 length: 14; V gene: TRBV15; clone size: -; CDR3 protein: CATSRVGLQNEQFF; CDR3 DNA: TGTGCCACCAGCAGAGTGGGACTCCAGAATGAGCAGTTCTTC
J gene: TRBJ1-5; D gene: -; CDR3 length: 17; V gene: TRBV18; clone size: many; CDR3 protein: CASSPNQGLRSNQPQHF; CDR3 DNA: TGTGCCAGCTCACCGAATCAAGGGTTACGGAGCAATCAGCCCCAGCATTTT
J gene: TRBJ2-3; D gene: TRBD2; CDR3 length: 16; V gene: TRBV27; clone size: few; CDR3 protein: CASSRTSGRDTDTQYF; CDR3 DNA: TGTGCCAGCAGTCGGACTAGCGGGAGGGATACAGATACGCAGTATTTT
J gene: TRBJ2-2; D gene: -; CDR3 length: 16; V gene: TRBV12-3/TRBV12-4; clone size: few; CDR3 protein: CASRERDSKNTGELFF; CDR3 DNA: TGTGCCAGCAGGGAGCGGGACAGCAAGAACACCGGGGAGCTGTTTTTT
J gene: TRBJ2-7; D gene: -; CDR3 length: 11; V gene: TRBV20-1; clone size: many; CDR3 protein: CSASYGYEQYF; CDR3 DNA: TGCAGTGCTAGTTACGGGTACGAGCAGTACTTC
J gene: TRBJ2-2; D gene: -; CDR3 length: 14; V gene: TRBV6-1; clone size: -; CDR3 protein: CASRDLANTGELFF; CDR3 DNA: TGTGCCAGCAGGGACCTCGCGAACACCGGGGAGCTGTTTTTT
J gene: TRBJ2-7; D gene: -; CDR3 length: 14; V gene: TRBV28; clone size: -; CDR3 protein: CASSFWGDSYEQYF; CDR3 DNA: TGTGCCAGCAGTTTCTGGGGAGACAGCTACGAGCAGTACTTC
J gene: TRBJ1-1; D gene: -; CDR3 length: 17; V gene: TRBV10-3; clone size: -; CDR3 protein: CAISERGNLARNTEAFF; CDR3 DNA: TGTGCCATCAGTGAGAGGGGCAACCTCGCGCGGAACACTGAAGCTTTCTTT
J gene: TRBJ2-7; D gene: -; CDR3 length: 11; V gene: TRBV29-1; clone size: -; CDR3 protein: CSVLVVNEQYF; CDR3 DNA: TGCAGCGTTCTTGTTGTAAACGAGCAGTACTTC
J gene: TRBJ2-7; D gene: -; CDR3 length: 14; V gene: TRBV7-2; clone size: few; CDR3 protein: CASSLGLEGYEQYF; CDR3 DNA: TGTGCCAGCAGCTTAGGACTAGAGGGCTACGAGCAGTACTTC
J gene: TRBJ2-7; D gene: -; CDR3 length: 14; V gene: TRBV20-1; clone size: -; CDR3 protein: CSASLGQSGYEQYF; CDR3 DNA: TGCAGTGCTAGTCTGGGACAATCAGGATACGAGCAGTACTTC
J gene: TRBJ1-2; D gene: TRBD1; CDR3 length: 13; V gene: TRBV6-1; clone size: -; CDR3 protein: CASSETGDYGYTF; CDR3 DNA: TGTGCCAGCAGTGAGACAGGGGACTATGGCTACACCTTC
J gene: TRBJ2-3; D gene: -; CDR3 length: 13; V gene: TRBV29-1; clone size: -; CDR3 protein: CSVEGPRTDTQYF; CDR3 DNA: TGCAGCGTTGAAGGGCCCCGCACAGATACGCAGTATTTT
J gene: TRBJ2-3; D gene: -; CDR3 length: 15; V gene: TRBV6-1; clone size: many; CDR3 protein: CASSQNGLLTDTQYF; CDR3 DNA: TGTGCCAGCAGTCAGAACGGACTCCTCACAGATACGCAGTATTTT
J gene: TRBJ1-6; D gene: -; CDR3 length: 14; V gene: TRBV4-1; clone size: -; CDR3 protein: CASSRRTEDSPLHF; CDR3 DNA: TGCGCCAGCAGCCGCCGGACAGAGGATTCACCCCTCCACTTT
J gene: TRBJ2-5; D gene: -; CDR3 length: 14; V gene: TRBV29-1; clone size: -; CDR3 protein: CSVGYVRDGETQYF; CDR3 DNA: TGCAGCGTTGGTTACGTAAGAGACGGGGAGACCCAGTACTTC
J gene: TRBJ2-7; D gene: TRBD1; CDR3 length: 15; V gene: TRBV5-1; clone size: -; CDR3 protein: CASSRGTAKTYEQYF; CDR3 DNA: TGCGCCAGCAGCCGAGGGACAGCCAAGACCTACGAGCAGTACTTC
J gene: TRBJ2-5; D gene: -; CDR3 length: 14; V gene: TRBV11-2; clone size: -; CDR3 protein: CASSRIAVQETQYF; CDR3 DNA: TGTGCCAGCAGCCGAATAGCGGTTCAAGAGACCCAGTACTTC
J gene: TRBJ2-1; D gene: TRBD2; CDR3 length: 20; V gene: TRBV4-3; clone size: -; CDR3 protein: CASSQVRAWAPGRASNEQFF; CDR3 DNA: TGCGCCAGCAGCCAAGTAAGAGCGTGGGCCCCCGGGAGGGCTTCAAATGAGCAGTTCTTC
J gene: TRBJ2-1; D gene: TRBD1; CDR3 length: 13; V gene: TRBV19; clone size: few; CDR3 protein: CASSPHRGNEQFF; CDR3 DNA: TGTGCCAGTAGTCCCCACAGGGGTAATGAGCAGTTCTTC
J gene: TRBJ2-2; D gene: -; CDR3 length: 13; V gene: TRBV28; clone size: few; CDR3 protein: CASSLLSRRELFF; CDR3 DNA: TGTGCCAGCAGTTTATTGTCACGGAGGGAGCTGTTTTTT
J gene: TRBJ2-1; D gene: TRBD2; CDR3 length: 15; V gene: TRBV7-9; clone size: -; CDR3 protein: CASTLRGLAGNEQFF; CDR3 DNA: TGTGCCAGCACCCTAAGGGGACTAGCGGGCAATGAGCAGTTCTTC
J gene: TRBJ2-7; D gene: TRBD2; CDR3 length: 15; V gene: TRBV4-2; clone size: few; CDR3 protein: CASSQETSGRGEQYF; CDR3 DNA: TGTGCCAGCAGCCAAGAGACTAGCGGGAGAGGCGAGCAGTACTTC
J gene: TRBJ2-7; D gene: -; CDR3 length: 14; V gene: TRBV25-1; clone size: -; CDR3 protein: CASSRRLGSYEQYF; CDR3 DNA: TGTGCCAGCAGTCGGAGACTGGGCTCCTACGAGCAGTACTTC
J gene: TRBJ2-2; D gene: TRBD1; CDR3 length: 16; V gene: TRBV5-1; clone size: many; CDR3 protein: CASSRDRPSNTGELFF; CDR3 DNA: TGCGCCAGCAGCCGGGACAGACCATCGAACACCGGGGAGCTGTTTTTT
J gene: TRBJ1-5; D gene: TRBD1; CDR3 length: 15; V gene: TRBV20-1; clone size: few; CDR3 protein: CSARVYEGAGQPQHF; CDR3 DNA: TGCAGTGCTAGAGTGTATGAGGGGGCCGGTCAGCCCCAGCATTTT
J gene: TRBJ1-3; D gene: -; CDR3 length: 13; V gene: TRBV28; clone size: few; CDR3 protein: CASRGPYGNTIYF; CDR3 DNA: TGTGCCAGCAGGGGACCTTACGGAAACACCATATATTTT
J gene: TRBJ1-1; D gene: -; CDR3 length: 12; V gene: TRBV7-9; clone size: many; CDR3 protein: CASSSGRTEAFF; CDR3 DNA: TGTGCCAGCTCCTCCGGGCGCACTGAAGCTTTCTTT
J gene: TRBJ2-1; D gene: TRBD2; CDR3 length: 16; V gene: TRBV11-2; clone size: -; CDR3 protein: CASSSPGRGGYNEQFF; CDR3 DNA: TGTGCCAGCAGCTCCCCCGGGAGGGGGGGTTACAATGAGCAGTTCTTC
J gene: TRBJ2-3; D gene: -; CDR3 length: 16; V gene: TRBV20-1; clone size: -; CDR3 protein: CSARDPGRQSTDTQYF; CDR3 DNA: TGCAGTGCTAGAGATCCAGGGCGGCAAAGCACAGATACGCAGTATTTT
J gene: TRBJ1-5; D gene: TRBD1; CDR3 length: 14; V gene: TRBV20-1; clone size: -; CDR3 protein: CSASTDRGNQPQHF; CDR3 DNA: TGCAGTGCTAGTACGGACAGGGGCAATCAGCCCCAGCATTTT
J gene: TRBJ2-2; D gene: -; CDR3 length: 18; V gene: TRBV10-3; clone size: few; CDR3 protein: CAISESRAAPKNTGELFF; CDR3 DNA: TGTGCCATCAGTGAGTCGAGGGCAGCTCCAAAAAACACCGGGGAGCTGTTTTTT
J gene: TRBJ2-7; D gene: TRBD1; CDR3 length: 17; V gene: TRBV4-2; clone size: -; CDR3 protein: CASSQDITGAIPYEQYF; CDR3 DNA: TGTGCCAGCAGCCAAGATATTACAGGGGCTATCCCCTACGAGCAGTACTTC
J gene: TRBJ2-2; D gene: -; CDR3 length: 17; V gene: TRBV11-2; clone size: few; CDR3 protein: CASSFDALARPSGELFF; CDR3 DNA: TGTGCCAGCAGCTTTGATGCCTTGGCTAGACCGTCTGGGGAGCTGTTTTTT
J gene: TRBJ2-3; D gene: TRBD2; CDR3 length: 15; V gene: TRBV10-3; clone size: many; CDR3 protein: CAIRISGGVTDTQYF; CDR3 DNA: TGTGCCATCAGGATTAGCGGGGGGGTCACAGATACGCAGTATTTT
J gene: TRBJ2-7; D gene: TRBD1; CDR3 length: 15; V gene: TRBV18; clone size: -; CDR3 protein: CASSPVVDRGYEQYF; CDR3 DNA: TGTGCCAGCTCACCGGTAGTGGACAGGGGCTACGAGCAGTACTTC
J gene: TRBJ2-7; D gene: -; CDR3 length: 14; V gene: TRBV3-1; clone size: -; CDR3 protein: CASSQVLPPYEQYF; CDR3 DNA: TGTGCCAGCAGCCAAGTTCTTCCCCCCTACGAGCAGTACTTC
J gene: TRBJ1-1; D gene: TRBD1; CDR3 length: 18; V gene: TRBV15; clone size: -; CDR3 protein: CATSRRQGSYLTNTEAFF; CDR3 DNA: TGTGCCACCAGCAGAAGACAGGGTTCATACCTTACCAACACTGAAGCTTTCTTT
J gene: TRBJ2-3; D gene: -; CDR3 length: 17; V gene: TRBV27; clone size: -; CDR3 protein: CASSLSLLAWGARTQYF; CDR3 DNA: TGTGCCAGCAGTTTATCGCTGCTAGCGTGGGGGGCAAGGACGCAGTATTTT